This is a list of T cell receptor beta chains from one sample in a study of blood T cell dynamics during melanoma immunotherapy. The repertoire was sequenced with immunoSEQ multiplex PCR; TCRdb's copy has only in-frame clones and lacks some. Counted here are about 11,000 clones, approximately 82% occurring once; the ten biggest clones make up about 19%. The sample in question was blood, obtained from a patient treated with checkpoint blockade. The receptors derive from a human donor with melanoma. The CDR3 runs from the conserved cysteine through the conserved F or W. A D gene is named only where the DNA matches it firmly. The listing skips clone size in some rows; elsewhere it reads once, few, many or a size class.

d_call,v_call,j_call,clone_size,cdr3_nt,cdr3_aa
NA,TRBV5-6,TRBJ1-2,NA,TGTGCCAGCAGCGGAAGGCGCGGCTACACCTTC,CASSGRRGYTF
NA,TRBV9,TRBJ2-3,once,TGTGCCAGCAGCGTAGCCGGGGGAAGCACAGATACGCAGTATTTT,CASSVAGGSTDTQYF
TRBD1,TRBV6-1,TRBJ2-2,NA,TGTGCCAGCAGTGGTTTGACAGGGGAGAGTACCGGGGAGCTGTTTTTT,CASSGLTGESTGELFF
NA,TRBV19,TRBJ2-5,NA,TGTGCCAGTAGCCACTCAGTAGAGACCCAGTACTTC,CASSHSVETQYF
NA,TRBV6-5,TRBJ1-2,NA,TGTGCCAGCAGTTACACGGCGGGGGCGCAGGATGGCTACACCTTC,CASSYTAGAQDGYTF
TRBD2,TRBV15,TRBJ2-3,NA,TGTGCCACCAGCCTTTCTAGCGGGAGAGCAGATACGCAGTATTTT,CATSLSSGRADTQYF
TRBD1,TRBV7-2,TRBJ2-3,once,TGTGCCAGCAGCTTAGCGGGACAGGGGGGAGATACGCAGTATTTT,CASSLAGQGGDTQYF
NA,TRBV19,TRBJ2-3,NA,TGTGCCAGTAGTATAAAAAATACGCAGTATTTT,CASSIKNTQYF
TRBD2,TRBV4-2,TRBJ2-7,NA,TGTGCCAGCAGCCACTCGGGAGGTCCCTACGAGCAGTACTTC,CASSHSGGPYEQYF
NA,TRBV4-2,TRBJ1-1,NA,TGTGCCAGCAGCCGAACAGCTTACCCCGAAGCTTTCTTT,CASSRTAYPEAFF
TRBD1,TRBV5-1,TRBJ2-5,NA,TGCGCCAGCAGCTGGGGGACAGGAGGGCAAGAGACCCAGTACTTC,CASSWGTGGQETQYF
TRBD1,TRBV7-3,TRBJ2-5,NA,TGTGCCAGCAGCTTAATGGACAGGGGTACAGAGACCCAGTACTTC,CASSLMDRGTETQYF
TRBD1,TRBV19,TRBJ1-5,NA,TGTGCCAGTACCCCGGGACAGGGGATGGGTCAGCCCCAGCATTTT,CASTPGQGMGQPQHF
NA,TRBV7-3,TRBJ2-5,NA,TGTGCCAGCAGCTTTTCCGTGGGGGGCGCAGAGACCCAGTACTTC,CASSFSVGGAETQYF
NA,TRBV6-6,TRBJ1-4,NA,TGTGCCAGCAGCCTCCGGGGTTTGAATGAAAAACTGTTTTTT,CASSLRGLNEKLFF
NA,TRBV13,TRBJ1-2,few,TGTGCCAGCAGTTTTGACAGTCCGAGGGGCTACACCTTC,CASSFDSPRGYTF
NA,TRBV9,TRBJ2-2,NA,TGTGCCAGCAGCGTAGCCGGGTCCAACACCGGGGAGCTGTTTTTT,CASSVAGSNTGELFF
NA,TRBV19,TRBJ2-1,NA,TGTGCCAGTAGTATATTGGGTTCTGAGCAGTTCTTC,CASSILGSEQFF
NA,TRBV5-1,TRBJ2-7,NA,TGCGCCAGCAGCTTGGGTGTAGGAGTCCTGGGTGAGCAGTACTTC,CASSLGVGVLGEQYF
TRBD2,TRBV5-4,TRBJ2-7,NA,TGTGCCAGCAGCCCGGGAGGGGTCAGCGGGAGGGGGGTAAACGAGCAGTACTTC,CASSPGGVSGRGVNEQYF
NA,TRBV19,TRBJ1-5,once,TGTGCCAGTAGGCGTGGGACCGGAGATGGCAATCAGCCCCAGCATTTT,CASRRGTGDGNQPQHF
NA,TRBV10-2,TRBJ1-2,NA,TGCGCCAGCCAGACTAACTATGGCTACACCTTC,CASQTNYGYTF
NA,TRBV4-1,TRBJ1-3,NA,TGCGCCAGCAGCCAAGATCGTAACTCTGGAAACACCATATATTTT,CASSQDRNSGNTIYF
NA,TRBV30,TRBJ1-2,NA,TGTGCCTGGAATAGTCAGGGAAGCTATGGCTACACCTTC,CAWNSQGSYGYTF
TRBD1,TRBV5-5,TRBJ2-5,few,TGTGCCAGCAGCTCCGGGACAGGGTCCGAGACCCAGTACTTC,CASSSGTGSETQYF
NA,TRBV27,TRBJ2-1,NA,TGTGCCAGCAGTCGGGACTTTTACAATGAGCAGTTCTTC,CASSRDFYNEQFF
NA,TRBV7-2,TRBJ2-3,NA,TGTGCCAGCAGCATCAAAGATACGCAGTATTTT,CASSIKDTQYF
TRBD1,TRBV5-1,TRBJ2-7,NA,TGCGCCAGCAGCTCGGGACAGGGGGCGAGCGAGCAGTACTTC,CASSSGQGASEQYF
NA,TRBV7-2,TRBJ2-2,NA,TGTGCCAGCAGCGCCCAATCCTCCGGGCTCACCGGGGAGCTGTTTTTT,CASSAQSSGLTGELFF
NA,TRBV11-2,TRBJ2-5,NA,TGTGCCAGCAGCTTAGGGGCCGGGACACTGGGAGAGACCCAGTACTTC,CASSLGAGTLGETQYF
TRBD2,TRBV7-2,TRBJ2-5,NA,TGTGCCAGCAGCTTAGGGCTAGCGGGGGGACTAAACCAAGAGACCCAGTACTTC,CASSLGLAGGLNQETQYF
NA,TRBV7-2,TRBJ1-4,NA,TGTGCCAGCAGCTTAAAGAGGGGGGGCAACGAAAAACTGTTTTTT,CASSLKRGGNEKLFF
TRBD1,TRBV30,TRBJ2-5,NA,TGTGCCTGGACAGGGGGCTCGGAGACCCAGTACTTC,CAWTGGSETQYF
NA,TRBV18,TRBJ1-2,NA,TGTGCCAGCTCACCAGGGCTCCGAACAGGGAACTATGGCTACACCTTC,CASSPGLRTGNYGYTF
NA,TRBV5-3,TRBJ2-1,NA,TGTGCCAGCAGCTTGCCCGGGGACGCCTACAATGAGCAGTTCTTC,CASSLPGDAYNEQFF
NA,TRBV29-1,TRBJ2-7,NA,TGCAGCGTGCTGACAGGTCCCTACGAGCAGTACTTC,CSVLTGPYEQYF
TRBD1,TRBV19,TRBJ1-4,few,TGTGCCAGTAGTATCGTCAGGGGGTCTAATGAAAAACTGTTTTTT,CASSIVRGSNEKLFF
TRBD1,TRBV18,TRBJ2-7,NA,TGTGCCAGCTCAGGACAGGGGGCAAACTCCTACGAGCAGTACTTC,CASSGQGANSYEQYF
NA,TRBV7-8,TRBJ1-4,few,TGTGCCAGCAGCCCTGCAGGATTCAATGAAAAACTGTTTTTT,CASSPAGFNEKLFF
TRBD1,TRBV19,TRBJ2-7,NA,TGTGCCAGTAGTGACAGGGGAAGGGACGAGCAGTACTTC,CASSDRGRDEQYF
NA,TRBV7-2,TRBJ2-3,NA,TGTGCCAGCAGCTCGTTATTGGGGGGCCCAGATACGCAGTATTTT,CASSSLLGGPDTQYF
NA,TRBV19,TRBJ2-7,NA,TGTGCCAGTAGTTCCCGGTCTGGGGCCGAGCAGTACTTC,CASSSRSGAEQYF
TRBD1,TRBV5-1,TRBJ1-3,NA,TGCGCCAGCAGTCAAAGACAGGGCTCTGGAAACACCATATATTTT,CASSQRQGSGNTIYF
TRBD1,TRBV29-1,TRBJ2-3,NA,TGCAGCGTCGACAGGGCAGATACGCAGTATTTT,CSVDRADTQYF
TRBD1,TRBV29-1,TRBJ2-6,NA,TGCAGCTGTACCGGGACAGCGTCTGGGGCCAACGTCCTGACTTTC,CSCTGTASGANVLTF
NA,TRBV7-2,TRBJ1-1,NA,TGTGCCAGCAGCTTAGTATTAACAGGGTCTATAGGCACTGAAGCTTTCTTT,CASSLVLTGSIGTEAFF
TRBD1,TRBV5-5,TRBJ2-7,NA,TGTGCCAGCAGCTTGGATCCCGGGACAGGGACGAGCGAGCAGTACTTC,CASSLDPGTGTSEQYF
NA,TRBV18,TRBJ2-5,NA,TGTGCCAGCACGACTACAAGCCGAGCTGACGAGACCCAGTACTTC,CASTTTSRADETQYF
NA,TRBV6-5,TRBJ2-1,once,TGTGCCAGCAGTTCGCGGGACACAACGTCTGAGCAGTTCTTC,CASSSRDTTSEQFF
TRBD2,TRBV19,TRBJ2-7,NA,TGTGCCAGTAGTCCCTATCCGGGACTAGCATCCTACGAGCAGTACTTC,CASSPYPGLASYEQYF
NA,TRBV28,TRBJ1-2,NA,TGTGCCAGCAGTCTACGTCGGGGTGGCTACACCTTC,CASSLRRGGYTF